These 29 T cell receptor beta chains share one sample of origin, sequenced in a study of blood T cells in healthy people across ages. A second PCR of about 7 to 12 cycles used a sample-barcoded 5' primer and a J-beta primer mix. Each CDR3 protein is one row after TCRdb ran MiXCR on the 5' RACE reads. The sample has 1.5 million to 2 million distinct CDR3 sequences, about 50% seen once. Input material: blood. The receptors stem from a woman between 40 and 55 years old in good health.

The rearrangement links TRBV9 to TRBJ2-5; D might be TRBD1 (6 bases). This CDR3 region has 17 residues. From germline, CDR1 is SGDLS and CDR2 YYNGEE. The V end lost 0 bases, the J end lost 2 bases, and 17 bases lay between the germline ends. The CDR3 region is CASSVGWGLAQQETQYF. DNA for the CDR3: TGTGCCAGCAGCGTAGGTTGGGGGCTAGCACAACAAGAGACCCAGTACTTC.

This chain joins TRBV29-1 and TRBJ2-5; TRBD1 matches 11 bases. This CDR3 spans 15 amino acids. Germline values: CDR1 SQVTM, CDR2 ANQGSEA. Trimming took 1 base from V and 11 from J; bases not matched to a gene: 12. This CDR3 reads CSVEAPGQGGNEQYF. In nucleotides, the CDR3 is TGCAGCGTTGAAGCACCGGGACAGGGGGGCAATGAGCAGTACTTC.

CDR3 sequence (DNA): TGTGCCTGGACCCTCCCGGGGCGGAACAATGAGCAGTTCTTC. Translation: CAWTLPGRNNEQFF. This sequence joins TRBV30 and TRBJ2-1; D tentatively fits TRBD1 or TRBD2 (5 bases each). V lost 4 bases to trimming and J lost 5 bases, with 15 bases between them. CDR3 length: 14 amino acids. From germline, CDR1 is GTSNPN and CDR2 SVGIG (reference sequence).

The CDR3 DNA sequence: TGTGCCAGCAGTAGTTGGGACGCGCGCAATCAGCCCCAGCATTTT. Protein product: CASSSWDARNQPQHF. The rearrangement uses TRBV6-5 and TRBJ1-5; perhaps TRBD1 as D (5 bases). CDR1 is MNHEY, CDR2 SVGAGI, per germline. CDR3 size: 15 residues. V was shortened by 5 bases and J by 2 bases, with 13 bases between the two germline ends.

This clonotype turned up a few times. The rearrangement joins TRBV12-3 or TRBV12-4 to TRBJ1-6; a possible D gene is TRBD1 (5 bases). CDR3 length: 16 amino acids. V lost 4 bases and J 7 bases, leaving 17 bases between the germline ends. CDR3 sequence reads: CASSSSVSGRNSPLHF. The CDR3 DNA is TGTGCCAGCAGTTCGAGTGTCTCAGGGAGGAATTCACCCCTCCACTTT.

The chain carries TRBV27 and TRBJ2-7, with 8 bases fitting TRBD2. Germline CDR1 reads MNHEY; CDR2 reads SMNVEV (reference sequence). Unmatched junction bases numbered 5, after V lost 5 bases and J lost 2 bases. The CDR3 length is 14 residues. The CDR3 region is CASSIAGGTYEQYF. In DNA form, the CDR3 reads TGTGCCAGCAGTATTGCGGGGGGCACCTACGAGCAGTACTTC.

The J gene is TRBJ2-7, the V gene TRBV28; 9 nucleotides align to TRBD2. CDR1 and CDR2 (germline): MDHEN, SYDVKM. The J segment lost 10 bases and the V segment lost 7 bases, leaving 17 bases of the junction unmatched. The CDR3 loop spans 15 amino acids. The CDR3 nucleotides read TGTGCCAGCACCACTTATGGGGCTAGCGGGGATAGTCAGTACTTC. Encoded protein: CASTTYGASGDSQYF.

The chain carries TRBV12-3 or TRBV12-4 and TRBJ2-3, with TRBD1 matching over 7 bases. Trimming cost V 7 bases and J 2 bases; bases outside gene matches: 6. The CDR3 is made up of 14 amino acids. This CDR3 reads CASKMGQITDTQYF. The CDR3 DNA reads TGTGCCAGCAAGATGGGACAGATCACAGATACGCAGTATTTT.

The chain recombines TRBV11-1 with TRBJ2-5; possible D gene TRBD2, 5 bases. V gave up 6 bases and J gave up 0 bases, with 32 bases separating them. This CDR3 is built from 21 residues. Germline V lookup: CDR1 SGHAT, CDR2 FQDESV (reference sequence). The CDR3 loop reads CASRPAGRGSGLARYQETQYF. CDR3 nucleotides: TGTGCCAGCAGGCCGGCAGGTCGGGGATCTGGTTTAGCCCGATACCAAGAGACCCAGTACTTC.

The rearrangement joins TRBV5-5 to TRBJ1-2; 9 nucleotides agree with TRBD1. The CDR3 length is 15 residues. Germline CDR1 and CDR2: SGHKS and YYEKEE (reference sequence). J gave up 6 bases and V 0 bases, and 6 bases lay outside the gene matches. The CDR3 reads CASSLGGQGPDGYTF. The CDR3 coding sequence is TGTGCCAGCAGCTTGGGGGGACAGGGCCCTGATGGCTACACCTTC.

The J gene is TRBJ2-5, the V gene TRBV14; the match to TRBD2 covers 13 bases. The CDR3 is 16 amino acids. Germline lookup yields CDR1 SGHDN and CDR2 FVKESK. V shed 2 bases, J shed 3 bases, and the junction held 3 bases outside the gene matches. This chain's CDR3 is CASSQWTSGRKETQYF. CDR3 nucleotide sequence: TGTGCCAGCAGCCAATGGACTAGCGGGAGAAAAGAGACCCAGTACTTC.

The sample holds a few counts of this clonotype. The chain uses TRBV20-1 and TRBJ2-5; 7 positions match TRBD2. The CDR3 extends over 16 amino acids. V trimming: 0 bases; J trimming: 2 bases; junction bases outside the gene matches: 9. Germline CDR1 reads DFQATT; CDR2 reads SNEGSKA (reference sequence). CDR3 DNA sequence: TGCAGTGCTAGAGATCCCCAGCGGGGCCTACAAGAGACCCAGTACTTC. It encodes CSARDPQRGLQETQYF.

V usage is TRBV6-2 or TRBV6-3 and J usage is TRBJ2-3; possible D gene TRBD1, 5 bases. The CDR3 is 15 residues long. Germline values: CDR1 MNHEY, CDR2 SVGEGT. Trimming left V 2 bases short and J 6 bases short, with 15 bases between. The CDR3 DNA is TGTGCCAGCAGTTACAATAGGGGCGACGGGGATACGCAGTATTTT. It codes for CASSYNRGDGDTQYF.

J is TRBJ2-4 and V is TRBV6-2 or TRBV6-3; D is perhaps TRBD1 or TRBD2 (5 bases each). Between the trimmed V and J ends, which lost 5 bases and 7 bases, there was a span of 18 bases. CDR3 length: 15 amino acids. Per the germline V gene, CDR1 is MNHEY and CDR2 is SVGEGT. In nucleotides, the CDR3 is TGTGCCAGCAGTCCCGGGACCATCATCGGGAACATTCAGTACTTC. Protein product: CASSPGTIIGNIQYF.

The chain is built from TRBV18 and TRBJ2-1; 10 nucleotides line up with TRBD1. V was pared by 3 bases and J by 3 bases, with 5 bases of the junction left unmatched. CDR1 KGHSH and CDR2 LQKENI come from the germline V gene. CDR3 length: 16 amino acids. This CDR3 is CASSPATGGLYNEQFF. The CDR3 DNA reads as TGTGCCAGCTCACCGGCGACAGGGGGCCTCTACAATGAGCAGTTCTTC.

J is TRBJ1-5 and V is TRBV6-1; the D is unclear. Germline loops: CDR1 MNHNS, CDR2 SASEGT. V lost 7 bases, J lost 0 bases, and 19 bases lay in between. The length of the CDR3 is 17 residues. This CDR3 reads CASTLSPSAISNQPQHF. The DNA for the CDR3 is TGTGCCAGCACCCTGAGCCCCTCAGCAATTAGCAATCAGCCCCAGCATTTT.

CDR3 coding DNA: TGTGCCAGCAGCGTCACCGGCGGAAAATTCACAGATACGCAGTATTTT. Amino acids: CASSVTGGKFTDTQYF. The chain recombines TRBV9 with TRBJ2-3, with D hard to call. CDR3 length: 16 residues. CDR1 SGDLS and CDR2 YYNGEE come from the germline V gene. The germline V and J ends were trimmed by 2 bases and 2 bases, with 15 bases remaining between them.

V gene TRBV20-1 combines with J gene TRBJ2-3, with D perhaps matching TRBD2 (5 bases). V lost 3 bases and J lost 6, with 22 bases in between. Germline CDR1 DFQATT, CDR2 SNEGSKA (reference sequence). This CDR3 has 16 residues. The CDR3 is CSARTEGSPVVDTQYF. The CDR3 coding sequence is TGCAGTGCTAGGACCGAGGGCTCCCCGGTCGTGGATACGCAGTATTTT.

In the case of this clonotype: The germline gene is not matched at one end of the junction; a read error may be the cause. This chain links TRBV5-1 with TRBJ2-5; D gene ambiguous. Germline V gene lookup returns CDR1 SGHRS and CDR2 YFSETQ. This CDR3 is built from 11 residues. The CDR3 here is CACSRQETQYF. Here the CDR3 DNA reads TGCGCCTGCAGCCGACAAGAGACCCAGTACTTC.

The rearrangement uses TRBV7-9 and TRBJ2-3; 9 nucleotides align to TRBD1. The germline CDR1 and CDR2 sequences are SEHNR and FQNEAQ (reference sequence). This CDR3 comprises 17 residues. Losses at the gene ends were 1 base for V and 1 base for J; bases not matched to a gene: 6. CDR3 amino acids: CASSLERRTGGTDTQYF. CDR3 bases: TGTGCCAGCAGCTTAGAACGGAGGACAGGGGGCACAGATACGCAGTATTTT.

The sample holds a few counts of this clonotype. This chain links TRBV7-2 with TRBJ2-7; D is possibly TRBD1 (6 bases). The ends were cut back, 6 bases at V and 7 bases at J, with 16 bases in the middle. Germline CDR1 reads SGHTA; CDR2 reads FQGNSA. The CDR3 length is 13 residues. For the CDR3, the DNA is TGTGCCAGCAGTTTCGGACAGCGACGGGAGCAGTACTTC. Amino acid sequence: CASSFGQRREQYF. The full variable domain, completed using reference TRBV7-2 and TRBJ2-7, is GAGVSQSPSNKVTEKGKDVELRCDPISGHTALYWYRQSLGQGLEFLIYFQGNSAPDKSGLPSDRFSAERTGGSVSTLTIQRTQQEDSAVYLCASSFGQRREQYFGPGTRLTVT.

This clonotype has just a few counts. CDR3 region: CSARGAGTYNSPLHF. The DNA for the CDR3 is TGCAGTGCTAGGGGAGCGGGGACGTATAATTCACCCCTCCACTTT. The chain carries TRBV20-1 and TRBJ1-6; TRBD1 might be the D (5 bases). The germline CDR1 and CDR2 sequences are DFQATT and SNEGSKA (reference sequence). Deletions cut 3 bases from V and 4 bases from J, with 13 bases between. The CDR3 consists of 15 residues.

The chain joins TRBV4-2 to TRBJ1-4, with TRBD1 as a possible D gene (6 bases). This CDR3 comprises 16 residues. Germline-derived CDR1 and CDR2 are LGHNA and YNFKEQ. The V end was cut by 0 bases, the J end by 8 bases, with 16 bases between. CDR3 sequence reads: CASSQDRGASGEKLFF. The CDR3 DNA follows: TGTGCCAGCAGCCAAGATCGGGGGGCGAGCGGAGAAAAACTGTTTTTT.

The rearrangement joins TRBV7-2 to TRBJ2-1; TRBD2 matches at 8 bases. Germline CDR1 reads SGHTA; CDR2 reads FQGNSA. With 4 bases clipped from V and 8 bases from J, the junction kept 4 bases outside the gene matches. This CDR3 comprises 13 residues. The CDR3 coding sequence is TGTGCCAGCAGCTGGGCGACTAGCGATGAGCAGTTCTTC. This translates into CASSWATSDEQFF.

For this clonotype: One junction end disagrees with the germline gene, perhaps due to a read error. This chain connects TRBV6-2 or TRBV6-3 to TRBJ2-1, with 9 bases that match TRBD2. Germline CDR1 is MNHEY and CDR2 is SVGEGT. The CDR3 length is 14 residues. This CDR3 reads CARESGGSPNDQFF. CDR3 nucleotide sequence: TGTGCCAGAGAAAGCGGGGGGTCTCCGAATGATCAGTTCTTC.

This rearrangement joins TRBV9 to TRBJ2-7, with 9 bases fitting TRBD1. The V and J ends lost 4 bases and 4 bases, in that order; junction bases with no gene match: 9. In germline, CDR1 is SGDLS, CDR2 YYNGEE. This CDR3 comprises 15 residues. The CDR3 sequence is CASSRSGTGRYEQYF. CDR3 nucleotide sequence: TGTGCCAGCAGCAGATCCGGGACAGGGCGATACGAGCAGTACTTC.

This clonotype showed up just a few times. The chain combines TRBV4-3 with TRBJ2-1; no clear D. Germline CDR1 reads LGHNA; CDR2 reads YSLEER. The CDR3 sequence is 14 residues long. V gave up 1 base and J gave up 5 bases, with 9 bases separating them. CDR3: CASSQGVGNNEQFF. In DNA form, the CDR3 reads TGCGCCAGCAGCCAAGGAGTCGGAAACAATGAGCAGTTCTTC.

V gene TRBV10-3 combines with J gene TRBJ2-1, with TRBD2 identical over 12 bases. V lost 5 bases and J lost 7; bases outside the gene matches: 3. Per the germline V gene, CDR1 is ENHRY and CDR2 is SYGVKD. This CDR3 is built from 14 residues. The CDR3, as DNA: TGTGCCATCAGTTCTCTAGCGGGGGGGAATGAGCAGTTCTTC. Residues: CAISSLAGGNEQFF.

The CDR3 DNA follows: TGTGCCAGTAGTGCCGGAAACTACGAGCAGTACTTC. Translating it yields CASSAGNYEQYF. The chain uses TRBV19 and TRBJ2-5; D unresolved. TRBJ2-7 explains the end of the DNA better; the J call may be wrong. Per germline, CDR1 LNHDA and CDR2 SQIVND (reference sequence). The CDR3 runs 12 residues.